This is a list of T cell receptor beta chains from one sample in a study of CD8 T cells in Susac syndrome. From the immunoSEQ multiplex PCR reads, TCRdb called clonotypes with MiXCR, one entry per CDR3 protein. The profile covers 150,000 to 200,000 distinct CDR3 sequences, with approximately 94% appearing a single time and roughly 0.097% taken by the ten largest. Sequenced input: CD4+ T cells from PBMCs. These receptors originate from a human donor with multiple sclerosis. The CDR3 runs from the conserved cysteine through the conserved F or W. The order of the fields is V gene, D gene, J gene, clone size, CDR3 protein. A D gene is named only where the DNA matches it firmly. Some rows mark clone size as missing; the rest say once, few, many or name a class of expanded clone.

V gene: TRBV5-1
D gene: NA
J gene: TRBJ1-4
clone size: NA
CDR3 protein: CASSETGPTNEKLFF

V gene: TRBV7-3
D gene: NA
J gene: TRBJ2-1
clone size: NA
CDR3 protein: CASSLQLIDEQFF

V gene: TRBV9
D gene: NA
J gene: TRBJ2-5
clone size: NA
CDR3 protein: CASSVGRNQETQYF

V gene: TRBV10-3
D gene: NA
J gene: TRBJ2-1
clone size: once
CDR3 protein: CAISATGPRVEQFF

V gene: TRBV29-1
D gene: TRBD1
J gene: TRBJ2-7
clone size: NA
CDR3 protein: CSAGRDRGYEQYF

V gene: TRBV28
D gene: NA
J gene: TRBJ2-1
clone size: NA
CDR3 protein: CASSLPTNEQFF

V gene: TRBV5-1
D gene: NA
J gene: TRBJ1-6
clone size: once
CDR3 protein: CATTRGVDNSPLHF

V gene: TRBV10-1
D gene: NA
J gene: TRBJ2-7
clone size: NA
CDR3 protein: CASSEGHEQYF

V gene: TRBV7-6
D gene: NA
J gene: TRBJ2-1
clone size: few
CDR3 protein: CASSLTRYNEQFF

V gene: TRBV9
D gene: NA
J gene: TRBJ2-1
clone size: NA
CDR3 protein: CASSVRAHEQFF

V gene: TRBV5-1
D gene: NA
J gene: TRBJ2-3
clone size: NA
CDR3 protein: CASTSSAGRGGDTQYF

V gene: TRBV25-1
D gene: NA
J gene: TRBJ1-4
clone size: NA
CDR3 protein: CASGRGVSNEKLFF

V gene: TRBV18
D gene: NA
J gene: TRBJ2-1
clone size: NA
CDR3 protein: CASSSGLENEQFF

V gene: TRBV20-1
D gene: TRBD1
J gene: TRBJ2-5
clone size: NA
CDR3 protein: CSAREWTGAGETQYF

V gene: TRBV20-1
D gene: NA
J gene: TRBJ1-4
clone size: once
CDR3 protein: CSAQGGATNEKLFF

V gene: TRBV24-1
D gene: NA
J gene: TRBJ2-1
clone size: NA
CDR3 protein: CATSVTRDHEQFF

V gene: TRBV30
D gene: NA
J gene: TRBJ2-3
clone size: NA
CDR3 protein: CAWGAGRTDTQYF

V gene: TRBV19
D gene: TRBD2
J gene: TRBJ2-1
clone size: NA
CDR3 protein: CASSIDLGTSGRAEQFF

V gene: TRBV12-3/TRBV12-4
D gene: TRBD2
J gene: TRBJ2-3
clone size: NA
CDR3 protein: CASTRTSGRSWDTQYF

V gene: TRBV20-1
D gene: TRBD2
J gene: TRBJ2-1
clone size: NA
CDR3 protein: CSALPGRAYNEQFF

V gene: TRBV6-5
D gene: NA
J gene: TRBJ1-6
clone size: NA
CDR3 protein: CASKTTANNSPLHF

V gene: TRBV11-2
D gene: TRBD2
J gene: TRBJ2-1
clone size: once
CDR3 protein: CASRLSGRYYNEQFF

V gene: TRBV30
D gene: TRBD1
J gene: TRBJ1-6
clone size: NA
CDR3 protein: CAWSYRDSYNSPLHF

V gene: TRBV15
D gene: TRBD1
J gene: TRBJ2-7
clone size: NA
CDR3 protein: CATRGTGSYEQYF

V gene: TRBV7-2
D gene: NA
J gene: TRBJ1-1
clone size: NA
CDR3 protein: CASSLSGGNTEAFF

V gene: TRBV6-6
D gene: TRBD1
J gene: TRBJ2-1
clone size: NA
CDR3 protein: CASSYSTGGEQFF

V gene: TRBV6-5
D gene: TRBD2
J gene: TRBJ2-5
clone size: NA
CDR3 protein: CASSYSRGGRFGETQYF

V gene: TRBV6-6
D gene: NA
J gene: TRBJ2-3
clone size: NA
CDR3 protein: CASSPGATDTQYF

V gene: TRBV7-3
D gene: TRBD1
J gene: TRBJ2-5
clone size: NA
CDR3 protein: CASSSPQGTREETQYF

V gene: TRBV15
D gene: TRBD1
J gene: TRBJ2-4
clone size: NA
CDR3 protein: CATSRLDRAGAKNIQYF

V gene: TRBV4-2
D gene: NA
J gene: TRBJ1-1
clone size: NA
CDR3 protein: CASSVLGLEAFF

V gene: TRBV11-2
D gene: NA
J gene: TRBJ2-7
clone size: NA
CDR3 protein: CASSPTGGAYEQYF

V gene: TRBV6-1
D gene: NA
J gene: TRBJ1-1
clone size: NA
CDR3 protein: CASSTPWEGPNTEAFF

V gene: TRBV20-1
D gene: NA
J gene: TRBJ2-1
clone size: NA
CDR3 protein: CSAQKGGPRNEQFF

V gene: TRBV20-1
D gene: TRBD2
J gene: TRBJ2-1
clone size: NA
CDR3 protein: CSALSGGAYNEQFF

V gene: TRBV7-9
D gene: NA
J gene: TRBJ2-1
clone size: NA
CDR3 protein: CASSLTRGGASYNEQFF

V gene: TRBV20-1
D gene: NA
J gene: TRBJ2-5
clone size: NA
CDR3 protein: CSARILAETQYF

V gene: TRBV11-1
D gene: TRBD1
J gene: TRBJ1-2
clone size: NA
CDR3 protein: CASTGQEGIHGHTF

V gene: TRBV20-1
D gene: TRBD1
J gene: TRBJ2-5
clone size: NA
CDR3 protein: CSAGRQGAQETQYF

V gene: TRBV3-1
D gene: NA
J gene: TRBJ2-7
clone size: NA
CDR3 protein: CASSPMEGAYEQYF

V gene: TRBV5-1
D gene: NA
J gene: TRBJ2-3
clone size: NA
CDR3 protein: CASSLVPGISTDTQYF

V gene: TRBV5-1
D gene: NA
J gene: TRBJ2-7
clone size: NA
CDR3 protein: CASSSGTDLWSYEQYF

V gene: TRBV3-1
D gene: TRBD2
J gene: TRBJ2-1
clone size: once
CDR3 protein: CASSRSGTSGTGGEFF

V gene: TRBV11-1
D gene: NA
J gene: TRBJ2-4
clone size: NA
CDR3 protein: CASSSWDGGGGLSKNIQYF

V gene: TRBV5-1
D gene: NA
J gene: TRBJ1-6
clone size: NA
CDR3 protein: CASSLRPGTAGDSPLHF

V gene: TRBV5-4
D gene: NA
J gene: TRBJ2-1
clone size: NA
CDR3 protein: CASSLNSGAYNEQFF

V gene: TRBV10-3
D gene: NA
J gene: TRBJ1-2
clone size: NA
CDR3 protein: CAISESIAAYGYTF

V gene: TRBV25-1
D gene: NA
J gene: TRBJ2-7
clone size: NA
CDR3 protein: CASSESGSNYEQYF

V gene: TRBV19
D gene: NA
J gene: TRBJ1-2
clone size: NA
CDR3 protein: CASSLQQGGFGYTF

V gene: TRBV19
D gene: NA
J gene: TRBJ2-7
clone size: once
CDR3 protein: CASSIEPYEQYF

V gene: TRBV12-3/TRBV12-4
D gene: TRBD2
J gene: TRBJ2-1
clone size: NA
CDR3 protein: CASRTSGGNYNEQFF

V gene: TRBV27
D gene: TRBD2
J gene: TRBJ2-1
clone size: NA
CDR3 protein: CASRRLAGGSSYNEQFF

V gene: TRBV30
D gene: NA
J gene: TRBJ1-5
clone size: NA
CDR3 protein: CALNLGGYSNQPQHF

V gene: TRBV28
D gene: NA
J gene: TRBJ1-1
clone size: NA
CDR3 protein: CASSLGGQGNTEAFF

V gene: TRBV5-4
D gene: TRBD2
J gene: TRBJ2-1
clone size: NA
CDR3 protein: CASSHRTSGGSNEQFF

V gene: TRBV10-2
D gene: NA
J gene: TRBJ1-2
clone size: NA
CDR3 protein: CASSAGGPYGYTF

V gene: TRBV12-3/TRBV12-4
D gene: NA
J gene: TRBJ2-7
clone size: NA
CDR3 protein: CASSPHGSSYEQYF

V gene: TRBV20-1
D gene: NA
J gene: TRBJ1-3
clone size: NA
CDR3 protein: CSARDPGKGNTIYF

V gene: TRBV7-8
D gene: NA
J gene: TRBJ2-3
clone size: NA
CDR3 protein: CASSPRGADTQYF

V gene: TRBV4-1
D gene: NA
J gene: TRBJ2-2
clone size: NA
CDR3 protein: CASSQVGDNTGELFF